The 12 T cell receptor beta chains listed next were all sequenced from one sample in a study of blood T cell repertoires in COVID-19. TCRdb's copy holds only in-frame clones and misses some; the assay was immunoSEQ multiplex PCR. This sample yields roughly 260,000 clones, of which about 90% are seen a single time; 2.3% belongs to the top ten. Sequenced sample: peripheral blood. These receptors came from a woman in her forties or fifties with acute or convalescent COVID-19.

This rearrangement joins TRBV28 to TRBJ1-5; D might be TRBD1 (5 bases). Looked up from germline, CDR1 is MDHEN and CDR2 is SYDVKM. V dropped 3 bases and J dropped 1 base, with 19 bases sitting between them. The CDR3 contains 18 residues. CDR3 amino acids: CASSFVAGRGGSNQPQHF. The CDR3, as DNA: TGTGCCAGCAGTTTTGTTGCAGGGCGTGGTGGAAGCAATCAGCCCCAGCATTTT. The whole variable domain, filled in from reference TRBV28 and TRBJ1-5, reads DVKVTQSSRYLVKRTGEKVFLECVQDMDHENMFWYRQDPGLGLRLIYFSYDVKMKEKGDIPEGYSVSREKKERFSLILESASTNQTSMYLCASSFVAGRGGSNQPQHFGDGTRLSIL.

J is TRBJ2-2 and V is TRBV5-1, with 10 bases that match TRBD2. The CDR3 runs 16 residues. The trim removed 4 bases at V and 1 base at J, leaving 4 bases unmatched. Germline loops: CDR1 SGHRS, CDR2 YFSETQ. The CDR3 spells CASSQGTSENTGELFF. The DNA for the CDR3 is TGCGCCAGCAGCCAGGGGACTAGCGAGAACACCGGGGAGCTGTTTTTT.

The chain links TRBV7-9 to TRBJ1-5; 7 bases are shared with TRBD1. The CDR3 contains 18 residues. The germline gives CDR1 SEHNR, CDR2 FQNEAQ (reference sequence). With 5 bases clipped from V and 0 bases from J, the junction kept 13 bases outside the gene matches. In DNA, the CDR3 is TGTGCCAGCAGCCGGACCCAAAGGGGGCCCGATAGCAATCAGCCCCAGCATTTT. Protein: CASSRTQRGPDSNQPQHF.

The V call is TRBV23-1, the J call TRBJ2-3; D is perhaps TRBD2 (5 bases). TRBV23-1 is an ORF for which the function is uncertain. The CDR3 is made up of 17 amino acids. Trimming removed 0 bases from V and 1 base from J, with 14 bases in between. CDR3 coding DNA: TGCGCCAGCAGTCAATCCTTTAGCGTTTTTTGCACAGATACGCAGTATTTT. This translates into CASSQSFSVFCTDTQYF.

The genes are TRBV6-5 and TRBJ2-7, with 12 bases matching TRBD2. This CDR3 is 16 amino acids long. V lost 4 bases, J lost 4 bases, and 8 bases stayed unmatched. CDR1 and CDR2 (germline): MNHEY, SVGAGI. The CDR3 region is CASSSPGLAGGYEQYF. In DNA, the CDR3 is TGTGCCAGCAGTTCTCCTGGGCTAGCGGGAGGGTACGAGCAGTACTTC.

The chain uses TRBV7-8 and TRBJ1-1; D is undetermined. This CDR3 has 13 amino acids. CDR1 and CDR2 from the germline V gene are SGHVS and FQNEAQ. Between the trimmed V and J ends, which lost 5 bases and 0 bases, there was a span of 7 bases. CDR3 in DNA: TGTGCCAGCAGCCGCGGGTTGAACACTGAAGCTTTCTTT. Protein sequence: CASSRGLNTEAFF. Full variable domain (outside the CDR3, taken from reference TRBV7-8 and TRBJ1-1): GAGVSQSPRYKVAKRGQDVALRCDPISGHVSLFWYQQALGQGPEFLTYFQNEAQLDKSGLPSDRFFAERPEGSVSTLKIQRTQQEDSAVYLCASSRGLNTEAFFGQGTRLTVV.

The V and J genes are TRBV3-1 (or the pseudogene TRBV3-2) and TRBJ2-7; 10 bases match TRBD1. Germline CDR1 LGHDT, CDR2 YNNKEL (reference sequence). The ends lost 2 bases at V and 10 bases at J; junction bases unmatched: 14. This CDR3 has 16 amino acids. In nucleotides, the CDR3 is TGTGCCAGCAGCCAATCCGGGGGGACAGGGGTTCTGAAACAGTACTTC. It encodes CASSQSGGTGVLKQYF.

The rearrangement joins TRBV3-1 (or the pseudogene TRBV3-2) to TRBJ1-6; perhaps TRBD1 as D (6 bases). The length of the CDR3 is 18 residues. Trimming shortened V by 4 bases and J by 9 bases, and 25 bases separated the two germline ends. Germline V gene sequence: CDR1 LGHDT, CDR2 YNNKEL (reference sequence). The CDR3 bases are TGTGCCAGCAGCCCAGAATACCCTGCGGCAGGGGTAGGTTCACCCCTCCACTTT. Protein sequence: CASSPEYPAAGVGSPLHF.

The chain combines TRBV30 with TRBJ2-7; 7 nucleotides match TRBD2. The CDR3 spans 14 residues. CDR1 is GTSNPN and CDR2 is SVGIG in the germline V gene (reference sequence). The V segment lost 1 base and the J segment 1 base; nucleotides outside the gene matches: 4. The CDR3 sequence is CAWSAWRGSYEQYF. DNA of the CDR3: TGTGCCTGGAGTGCCTGGCGGGGGTCCTACGAGCAGTACTTC.

V and J are TRBV7-2 and TRBJ2-3, with TRBD2 identical over 7 bases. Germline values: CDR1 SGHTA, CDR2 FQGNSA. Trimming at V came to 1 base and at J to 5 bases, leaving 3 bases not matched to a gene. There are 14 residues in the CDR3. The CDR3 bases are TGTGCCAGCAGCTTAGGGGACTACCAAGATACGCAGTATTTT. Protein product: CASSLGDYQDTQYF.

The gene calls are TRBV7-2 and TRBJ1-3; 9 bases map to TRBD1. The CDR3 spans 16 residues. V lost 2 bases, J lost 2 bases, and 4 bases stayed unmatched. The V gene's germline CDR1 is SGHTA and CDR2 FQGNSA. The CDR3 loop is CASSLQQGAPGNTIYF. CDR3 sequence (DNA): TGTGCCAGCAGCTTACAACAGGGGGCGCCTGGAAACACCATATATTTT.

The chain has TRBV28 and TRBJ1-3; D remains unclear. Germline V gene sequence: CDR1 MDHEN, CDR2 SYDVKM. Trimming removed 5 bases from V and 0 bases from J, with 8 bases in between. This CDR3 has 14 residues. The DNA for the CDR3 is TGTGCCAGCAGTCCCTGGGCCTCTGGAAACACCATATATTTT. This codes for CASSPWASGNTIYF. The whole variable domain, filled in from reference TRBV28 and TRBJ1-3, reads DVKVTQSSRYLVKRTGEKVFLECVQDMDHENMFWYRQDPGLGLRLIYFSYDVKMKEKGDIPEGYSVSREKKERFSLILESASTNQTSMYLCASSPWASGNTIYFGEGSWLTVV.